Shown below are 23 T cell receptor beta chains from a single sample sequenced in a study of vaccination and CD4 T cells after COVID-19. Antigens of these TCRs are unknown. As for treatment: approximately nine-day PBMC culture with coronavirus spike peptide pools or control peptides (ViraFEST assay). Sequencing of cultured CD4+ T cell DNA used the Oncomine TCR Beta short-read assay. MiXCR, applied by TCRdb to the PCR reads, yields one record per CDR3 protein. The sample has 15,000 to 20,000 distinct CDR3 sequences; roughly three fifths are singletons. The sequencing sample was made of CD4+ T cells from blood, cultured in vitro. Receptors were obtained from a human donor who had recovered from COVID-19.

This chain connects TRBV21-1 to TRBJ2-5; the D call TRBD1 from the table was never checked on the DNA. TRBV21-1 is marked as a pseudogene. The CDR3 runs to 16 residues. In nucleotides, the CDR3 is TGTGCCAGCAGCACCTACGACAGGCTTAAACAAGAGACCCAGTACTTC. Translated, it gives CASSTYDRLKQETQYF.

The chain joins TRBV10-3 to TRBJ1-4; D unresolved. The V gene lost 2 bases and the J gene lost 5 bases, with 6 bases spanning the gap. This CDR3 spans 13 amino acids. Germline values: CDR1 ENHRY, CDR2 SYGVKD. CDR3 sequence (DNA): TGTGCCATCAGTGAGAACGTGAATGAAAAACTGTTTTTT. Residues: CAISENVNEKLFF.

V and J are TRBV24-1 and TRBJ2-1, with TRBD2 matching 10 bases. V was pared by 5 bases and J by 7 bases, with 10 bases of the junction left unmatched. The CDR3 covers 16 residues. Germline CDR1 and CDR2: KGHDR and SFDVKD. The CDR3 sequence: CATSGPAGGVGNEQFF. The CDR3 bases are TGTGCCACCAGTGGGCCAGCGGGAGGGGTTGGAAATGAGCAGTTCTTC.

This chain joins TRBV6-5 and TRBJ2-7; possible D gene TRBD1, 6 bases. Germline V CDR1 and CDR2: MNHEY, SVGAGI. V was clipped by 2 bases and J by 9 bases, with 8 bases between them. The CDR3 extends over 11 amino acids. This CDR3 reads CASSYKGVQYF. CDR3 DNA: TGTGCCAGCAGTTACAAGGGGGTGCAGTACTTC.

The chain carries TRBV28 and TRBJ1-1; D unresolved. Between the trimmed V and J ends, which lost 6 bases and 8 bases, there was a span of 22 bases. This CDR3 has 15 residues. The germline gives CDR1 MDHEN, CDR2 SYDVKM. CDR3 nucleotide sequence: TGTGCCAGCAGCTATCAAACACCCAGAACCCCGGAAGCTTTCTTT. This encodes CASSYQTPRTPEAFF.

The rearrangement joins TRBV20-1 to TRBJ2-7; 10 nucleotides match TRBD2. The V gene's germline CDR1 is DFQATT and CDR2 SNEGSKA (reference sequence). V shed 2 bases, J shed 3 bases, and the junction held 7 bases outside the gene matches. This CDR3 has 15 residues. The CDR3 region is CSARHPSGSDYEQYF. CDR3 sequence (DNA): TGCAGTGCTAGACACCCTAGCGGGAGCGACTACGAGCAGTACTTC.

The V and J genes are TRBV19 and TRBJ1-5, with D maybe TRBD1 (6 bases). The CDR3 totals 18 residues. V shed 1 base and J shed 2 bases, with 18 bases lying between them. Germline lookup yields CDR1 LNHDA and CDR2 SQIVND (reference sequence). As DNA, the CDR3 is TGTGCCAGTAGTATAGTCAGGGGTCATAAAGATCGCAATCAGCCCCAGCATTTT. It yields the protein CASSIVRGHKDRNQPQHF.

The chain links TRBV20-1 to TRBJ1-1, with D perhaps matching TRBD1 (5 bases). Germline CDR1 reads DFQATT; CDR2 reads SNEGSKA (reference sequence). This CDR3 is 13 amino acids long. V gave up 3 bases and J gave up 7 bases, with 15 bases separating them. In DNA, the CDR3 is TGCAGTGCTAGGGGGTCAGGGCGGTTTGAAGCTTTCTTT. It codes for CSARGSGRFEAFF.

V and J are TRBV19 and TRBJ1-4; a weak D match, TRBD1 (6 bases). V lost 1 base to trimming and J lost 3 bases, with 6 bases between them. The CDR3 has 14 residues. Germline V lookup: CDR1 LNHDA, CDR2 SQIVND (reference sequence). CDR3 nucleotide sequence: TGTGCCAGTAGTATAGGGACAGCTAATGAAAAACTGTTTTTT. Residues: CASSIGTANEKLFF.

The V and J genes are TRBV7-2 and TRBJ1-2, with D tentatively TRBD1 (5 bases). The CDR3 loop spans 15 amino acids. The germline gives CDR1 SGHTA, CDR2 FQGNSA. The V end was cut by 5 bases, the J end by 5 bases, with 18 bases between. In DNA form, the CDR3 reads TGTGCCAGCAGCCCCCTCCAGGGCGGGCCATATGGCTACACCTTC. This gives the protein CASSPLQGGPYGYTF. Full variable domain (outside the CDR3, taken from reference TRBV7-2 and TRBJ1-2): GAGVSQSPSNKVTEKGKDVELRCDPISGHTALYWYRQSLGQGLEFLIYFQGNSAPDKSGLPSDRFSAERTGGSVSTLTIQRTQQEDSAVYLCASSPLQGGPYGYTFGSGTRLTVV.

This clonotype is large by share. V usage is TRBV25-1 and J usage is TRBJ2-6; D is uncertain. This CDR3 is built from 12 residues. Trimming took 6 bases from V and 10 from J, leaving 10 bases between them. The germline V gene encodes CDR1 MGHDK and CDR2 SYGVNS. CDR3 DNA: TGTGCCAGCAGCCAGCTGACAAACGTCCTGACTTTC. Amino acids: CASSQLTNVLTF.

This clonotype was found once. This sequence joins TRBV2 and TRBJ2-7; 9 bases are a match to TRBD2. The CDR3 loop spans 14 amino acids. Losses at the gene ends were 7 bases for V and 7 bases for J; bases not matched to a gene: 11. Germline V gene sequence: CDR1 SNHLY, CDR2 FYNNEI. The CDR3 bases are TGTGCCAGCAAGTCCGGCGGGAGGGCCGATGAGCAGTACTTC. Amino acids: CASKSGGRADEQYF.

Here the CDR3 DNA reads TGTGCCAGCAGTTTAATGGGACATCTCACAGATACGCAGTATTTT. Its translation: CASSLMGHLTDTQYF. The chain couples TRBV12-3 or TRBV12-4 to TRBJ2-3; TRBD1 might be the D (6 bases). The germline V and J ends were trimmed by 2 bases and 2 bases, with 11 bases remaining between them. The CDR3 contains 15 residues.

V and J are TRBV11-3 and TRBJ1-2, with no clear D. Trimming shortened V by 0 bases and J by 4 bases, and 9 bases separated the two germline ends. Germline assignment: CDR1 SGHNT and CDR2 YENEEA. The CDR3 has 14 amino acids. Written as DNA, the CDR3 is TGTGCCAGCAGCTTAGAGGCCCAGAGCTATGGCTACACCTTC. The encoded protein is CASSLEAQSYGYTF. The variable domain in full, with the rest retrieved from reference TRBV11-3 and TRBJ1-2, is EAGVVQSPRYKIIEKKQPVAFWCNPISGHNTLYWYLQNLGQGPELLIRYENEEAVDDSQLPKDRFSAERLKGVDSTLKIQPAELGDSAVYLCASSLEAQSYGYTFGSGTRLTVV.

Here the CDR3 DNA reads TGTGCCACCAGTGATTTGCAGGGAGCGGCCGTCAATGAGCAGTTCTTC. The encoded protein is CATSDLQGAAVNEQFF. The V and J genes are TRBV24-1 and TRBJ2-1; D may be TRBD1 or TRBD2 (5 bases each). This CDR3 has 16 amino acids. Trimming removed 0 bases from V and 6 bases from J, with 14 bases in between. CDR1 is KGHDR, CDR2 SFDVKD, per germline.

In this sample, this clonotype turned up a few times. This chain connects TRBV20-1 to TRBJ2-1, with 9 bases lining up with TRBD2. The CDR3 consists of 15 residues. The ends lost 6 bases at V and 8 bases at J; junction bases unmatched: 14. Germline V lookup: CDR1 DFQATT, CDR2 SNEGSKA (reference sequence). The CDR3 is CSAYPGLAVDDEQFF. CDR3 nucleotide sequence: TGCAGTGCGTATCCGGGACTAGCAGTAGACGATGAGCAGTTCTTC.

The rearrangement joins TRBV11-3 to TRBJ2-3, with 11 bases that match TRBD2. V shed 5 bases, J shed 5 bases, and the junction held 3 bases outside the gene matches. CDR1 is SGHNT, CDR2 YENEEA, per germline. The length of the CDR3 is 14 residues. The CDR3: CASSPLAGVDTQYF. The CDR3 bases are TGTGCCAGCAGCCCACTAGCGGGAGTAGATACGCAGTATTTT. Full variable domain (missing parts from reference TRBV11-3 and TRBJ2-3): EAGVVQSPRYKIIEKKQPVAFWCNPISGHNTLYWYLQNLGQGPELLIRYENEEAVDDSQLPKDRFSAERLKGVDSTLKIQPAELGDSAVYLCASSPLAGVDTQYFGPGTRLTVL.

J is TRBJ2-7 and V is TRBV10-1; D might be TRBD1 (6 bases). CDR3 length equals 15 residues. Germline loops: CDR1 WNHNN, CDR2 SYGVQD (reference sequence). The V gene lost 5 bases and the J gene lost 3 bases, with 17 bases spanning the gap. CDR3 in amino acids: CASSSHRVGFYEQYF. In DNA, the CDR3 is TGCGCCAGCAGTAGCCACAGGGTTGGGTTCTACGAGCAGTACTTC.

CDR3 in DNA: TGTGCCAGCAGCTTAGATCTTGAGGGAGATACGCAGTATTTT. This codes for CASSLDLEGDTQYF. The chain has TRBV11-2 and TRBJ2-3, with D maybe TRBD2 (5 bases). V was pared by 0 bases and J by 5 bases, with 9 bases between. The CDR3 runs 14 residues. Germline V gives CDR1 SGHAT, CDR2 FQNNGV.

The V call is TRBV19, the J call TRBJ1-1; D remains ambiguous. The V end was cut by 7 bases, the J end by 4 bases, with 10 bases between. Germline values: CDR1 LNHDA, CDR2 SQIVND (reference sequence). This CDR3 region has 12 residues. The CDR3: CASNRRPTEAFF. DNA for the CDR3: TGTGCCAGTAATAGGAGACCCACTGAAGCTTTCTTT.

The chain is built from TRBV6-1 and TRBJ1-5; TRBD1 matches 9 bases. This CDR3 contains 15 residues. Germline CDR1 MNHNS, CDR2 SASEGT. V lost 10 bases to trimming and J lost 0 bases; unmatched junction nucleotides: 7. The CDR3 here is CAIRDRVYSNQPQHF. The CDR3 DNA is TGTGCCATCCGGGACAGGGTTTATAGCAATCAGCCCCAGCATTTT.

There are a few counts of this clonotype. This chain uses TRBV27 with TRBJ1-1; D call uncertain. Germline V CDR1 and CDR2: MNHEY, SMNVEV (reference sequence). Deletions cut 4 bases from V and 0 bases from J, with 9 bases between. This CDR3 has 14 residues. The CDR3 DNA reads TGTGCCAGCAGTTCCCGGACCCTGAACACTGAAGCTTTCTTT. This sequence encodes CASSSRTLNTEAFF.

The chain combines TRBV30 with TRBJ1-1, with 11 bases identical to TRBD1. Germline V gene sequence: CDR1 GTSNPN, CDR2 SVGIG (reference sequence). The CDR3 runs to 14 residues. Trimming cost V 4 bases and J 11 bases; bases outside gene matches: 12. The CDR3 DNA is TGTGCCTGGATAAGGGACGGACAGGGGGCGCAGGCTTTCTTT. It translates to CAWIRDGQGAQAFF.